This T cell receptor (beta chain) was identified during a study of blood T cell repertoires in COVID-19. Study-level information: T cells, B-cell-depleted T cells, or PBMCs supplied cDNA or gDNA.

CDR3 size: 15 residues. Trimming took 5 bases from V and 0 from J, leaving 14 bases between them. The germline V gene encodes CDR1 PRHDT and CDR2 FYEKMQ (reference sequence). How the authors handled the data: Quantification of nucleated cells was approximated via reference gene primer amplification. Generated by immunoSEQ multiplex PCR, the TCRdb table keeps only in-frame clones and is missing some. V, J and clone size derive from that table, while D and trimming were established from the DNA sequence. The sample lists roughly 80,000 clones, about 88% occurring once. The receptor's source is a human donor in a cohort sampled during active COVID-19. Material: peripheral blood. The chain is built from TRBV13 and TRBJ2-7, with a weak D call TRBD1 (5 bases). Here the CDR3 reads CASSTGTGASYEQYF. DNA for the CDR3: TGTGCCAGCAGCACAGGAACAGGAGCCTCCTACGAGCAGTACTTC.